This T cell receptor beta chain is drawn from a study of blood T cell repertoires in COVID-19. The overall study: Researchers got acute and convalescent COVID-19 samples from the United States, Italy and Spain. From T cells, B-cell-depleted T cells, or PBMCs came the material, which was cDNA or gDNA.

CDR1 is LGHDT, CDR2 YNNKEL, per germline (reference sequence). The CDR3 runs 16 residues. V was cut by 1 base and J by 0 bases, with 10 bases left in between. Authors' data handling: Estimation of nucleated cell counts relied on the amplification of reference gene primers. Profiling relied on immunoSEQ multiplex PCR, and the TCRdb table lists in-frame clones only, not all of them. V and J calls and clone size are as listed in that table; D and trimming were resolved from the DNA. The sample records around 70,000 clones, roughly 87% being singletons. The material sequenced was peripheral blood. The chain combines TRBV3-1 (or the pseudogene TRBV3-2) with TRBJ1-5; D might be TRBD1 (5 bases). This sequence originates from a woman older than 75 with active or convalescent COVID-19. CDR3 amino acids: CASSQGTFYSNQPQHF. DNA for the CDR3: TGTGCCAGCAGCCAAGGGACATTCTATAGCAATCAGCCCCAGCATTTT.